This T cell receptor (beta chain) was obtained from a study of blood T cell repertoires in COVID-19. Study at large: COVID-19 samples, acute and convalescent, were from the United States, Italy and Spain.

Generated by immunoSEQ multiplex PCR, the TCRdb table keeps only in-frame clones and is missing some. The sample consists of approximately 220,000 clones, approximately 89% of them appearing once. Cohort placement rested on clinical history that participants reported themselves. Sequences were obtained from PBMCs or T cells enriched from blood (not recorded which). The TCR was taken from a woman under 40 with acute COVID-19.

The CDR3 loop reads CASSAPGGLRELFF. The CDR3 bases are TGTGCCAGCAGCGCCCCGGGGGGACTCCGGGAGCTGTTTTTT. This chain links TRBV7-9 with TRBJ2-2, with TRBD2 identical over 7 bases. CDR1 and CDR2 (germline): SEHNR, FQNEAQ (reference sequence). This CDR3 contains 14 residues. Losses at the gene ends were 5 bases for V and 9 bases for J; bases not matched to a gene: 9.